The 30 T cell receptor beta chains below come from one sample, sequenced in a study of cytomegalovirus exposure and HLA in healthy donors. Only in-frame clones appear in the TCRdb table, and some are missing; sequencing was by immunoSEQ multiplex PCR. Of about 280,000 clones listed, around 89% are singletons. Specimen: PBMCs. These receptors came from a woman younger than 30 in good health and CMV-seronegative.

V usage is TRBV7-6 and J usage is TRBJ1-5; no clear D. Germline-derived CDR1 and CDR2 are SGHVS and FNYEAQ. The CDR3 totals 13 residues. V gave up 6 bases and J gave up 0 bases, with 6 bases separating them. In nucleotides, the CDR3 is TGTGCCAGCAGTCTAAATAGCAATCAGCCCCAGCATTTT. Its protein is CASSLNSNQPQHF.

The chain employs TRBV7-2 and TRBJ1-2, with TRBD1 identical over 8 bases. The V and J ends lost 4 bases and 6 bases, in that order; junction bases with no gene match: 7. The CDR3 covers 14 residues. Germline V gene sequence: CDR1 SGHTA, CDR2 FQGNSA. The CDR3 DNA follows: TGTGCCAGCAGCTCGCAGGGGGCGAGGGATGGCTACACCTTC. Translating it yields CASSSQGARDGYTF. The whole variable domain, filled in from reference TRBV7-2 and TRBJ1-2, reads GAGVSQSPSNKVTEKGKDVELRCDPISGHTALYWYRQSLGQGLEFLIYFQGNSAPDKSGLPSDRFSAERTGGSVSTLTIQRTQQEDSAVYLCASSSQGARDGYTFGSGTRLTVV.

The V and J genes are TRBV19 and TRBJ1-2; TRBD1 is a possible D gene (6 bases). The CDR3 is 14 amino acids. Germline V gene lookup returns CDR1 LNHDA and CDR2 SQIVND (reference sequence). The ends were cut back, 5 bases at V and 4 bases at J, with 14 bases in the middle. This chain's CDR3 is CASSAIQGVYGYTF. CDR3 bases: TGTGCCAGTAGTGCAATACAGGGAGTCTATGGCTACACCTTC.

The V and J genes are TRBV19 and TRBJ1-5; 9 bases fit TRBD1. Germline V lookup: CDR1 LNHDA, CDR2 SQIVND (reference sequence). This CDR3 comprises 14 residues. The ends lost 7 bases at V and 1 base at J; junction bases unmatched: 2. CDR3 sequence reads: CASTGQGSNQPQHF. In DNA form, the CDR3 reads TGTGCCAGTACCGGACAGGGGAGCAATCAGCCCCAGCATTTT. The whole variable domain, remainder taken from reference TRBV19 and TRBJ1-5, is DGGITQSPKYLFRKEGQNVTLSCEQNLNHDAMYWYRQDPGQGLRLIYYSQIVNDFQKGDIAEGYSVSREKKESFPLTVTSAQKNPTAFYLCASTGQGSNQPQHFGDGTRLSIL.

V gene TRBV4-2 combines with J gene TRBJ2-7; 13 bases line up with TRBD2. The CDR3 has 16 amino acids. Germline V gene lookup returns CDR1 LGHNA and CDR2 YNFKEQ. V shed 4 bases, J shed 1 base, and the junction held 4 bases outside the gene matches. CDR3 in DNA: TGTGCCAGCAGCCGGACTAGCGGGAGTGGGTCCTACGAGCAGTACTTC. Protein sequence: CASSRTSGSGSYEQYF.

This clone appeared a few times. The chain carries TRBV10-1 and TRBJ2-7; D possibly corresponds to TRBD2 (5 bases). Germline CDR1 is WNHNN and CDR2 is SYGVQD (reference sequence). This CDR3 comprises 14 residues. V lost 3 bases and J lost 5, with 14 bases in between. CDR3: CASSEGGLGDEQYF. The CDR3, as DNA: TGCGCCAGCAGTGAAGGCGGGCTAGGCGACGAGCAGTACTTC.

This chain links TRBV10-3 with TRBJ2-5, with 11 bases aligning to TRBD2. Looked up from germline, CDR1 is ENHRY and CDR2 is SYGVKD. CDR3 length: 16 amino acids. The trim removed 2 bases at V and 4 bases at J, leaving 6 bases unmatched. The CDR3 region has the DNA TGTGCCATCAGTGAGGGGCTAGCGGGAGGAGGAGAGACCCAGTACTTC. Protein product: CAISEGLAGGGETQYF.

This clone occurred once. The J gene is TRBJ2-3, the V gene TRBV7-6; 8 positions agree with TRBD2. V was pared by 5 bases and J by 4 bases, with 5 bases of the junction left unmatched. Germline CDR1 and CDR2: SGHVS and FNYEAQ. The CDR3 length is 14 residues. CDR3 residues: CASSGTRVPDTQYF. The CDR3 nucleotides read TGTGCCAGCAGCGGGACTAGAGTCCCAGATACGCAGTATTTT.

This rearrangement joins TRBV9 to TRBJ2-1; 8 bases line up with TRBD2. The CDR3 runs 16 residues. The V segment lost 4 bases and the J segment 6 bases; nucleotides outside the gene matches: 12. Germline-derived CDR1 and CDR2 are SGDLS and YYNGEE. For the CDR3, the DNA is TGTGCCAGCAGCAAAATTGGGGTAGCGGGATCCAATGAGCAGTTCTTC. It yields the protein CASSKIGVAGSNEQFF.

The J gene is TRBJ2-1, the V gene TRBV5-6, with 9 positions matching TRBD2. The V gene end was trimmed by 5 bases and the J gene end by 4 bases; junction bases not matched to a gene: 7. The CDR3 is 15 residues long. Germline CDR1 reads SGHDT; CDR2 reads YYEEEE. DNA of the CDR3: TGTGCCAGCAGTGCCGGGACTAGCACTTACAATGAGCAGTTCTTC. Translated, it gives CASSAGTSTYNEQFF.

CDR3 protein: CSVGISGSGEQYF. CDR3 bases: TGCAGCGTTGGCATTAGCGGGAGTGGGGAGCAGTACTTC. This chain connects TRBV29-1 to TRBJ2-7; 9 nucleotides line up with TRBD2. With V trimmed by 4 bases and J by 7 bases, 8 bases remained unmatched. Per germline, CDR1 SQVTM and CDR2 ANQGSEA. CDR3 size: 13 residues.

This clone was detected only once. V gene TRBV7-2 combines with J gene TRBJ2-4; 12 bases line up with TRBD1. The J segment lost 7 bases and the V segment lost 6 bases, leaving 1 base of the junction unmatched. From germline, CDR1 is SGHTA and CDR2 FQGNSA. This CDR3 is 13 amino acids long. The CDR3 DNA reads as TGTGCCAGCAGGGGGACAGGGGGCAACATTCAGTACTTC. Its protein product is CASRGTGGNIQYF.

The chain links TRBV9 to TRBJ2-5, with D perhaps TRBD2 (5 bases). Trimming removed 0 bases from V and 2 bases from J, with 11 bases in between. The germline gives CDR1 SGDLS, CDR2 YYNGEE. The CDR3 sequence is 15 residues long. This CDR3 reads CASSVVPGNQETQYF. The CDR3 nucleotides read TGTGCCAGCAGCGTAGTCCCCGGGAATCAAGAGACCCAGTACTTC.

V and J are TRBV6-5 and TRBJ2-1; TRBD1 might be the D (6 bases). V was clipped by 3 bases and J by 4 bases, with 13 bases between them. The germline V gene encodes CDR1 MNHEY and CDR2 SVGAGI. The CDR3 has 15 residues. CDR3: CASSYIGQKYNEQFF. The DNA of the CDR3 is TGTGCCAGCAGTTATATAGGACAGAAATACAATGAGCAGTTCTTC.

The CDR3 DNA reads as TGTGCCAGCAGCTTCGGGCGGGAGGTCTGGGAGACCCAGTACTTC. Translated: CASSFGREVWETQYF. The chain uses TRBV5-4 and TRBJ2-5; 8 bases map to TRBD2. Germline assignment: CDR1 SGHNT and CDR2 YYREEE (reference sequence). CDR3 length: 15 residues. V lost 2 bases and J lost 5; bases outside the gene matches: 8.

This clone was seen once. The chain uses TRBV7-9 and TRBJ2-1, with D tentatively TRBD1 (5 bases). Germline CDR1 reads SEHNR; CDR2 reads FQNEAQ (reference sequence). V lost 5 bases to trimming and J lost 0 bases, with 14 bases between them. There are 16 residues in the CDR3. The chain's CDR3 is CASSGRGVNSYNEQFF. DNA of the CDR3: TGTGCCAGCAGCGGAAGGGGCGTCAACTCCTACAATGAGCAGTTCTTC.

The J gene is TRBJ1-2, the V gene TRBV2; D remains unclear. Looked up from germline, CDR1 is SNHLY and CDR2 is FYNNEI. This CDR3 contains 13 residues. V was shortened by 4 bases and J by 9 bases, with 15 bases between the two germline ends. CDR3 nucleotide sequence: TGTGCCAGCAGTGTTTATACCCCGGGAAGCTACACCTTC. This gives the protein CASSVYTPGSYTF.

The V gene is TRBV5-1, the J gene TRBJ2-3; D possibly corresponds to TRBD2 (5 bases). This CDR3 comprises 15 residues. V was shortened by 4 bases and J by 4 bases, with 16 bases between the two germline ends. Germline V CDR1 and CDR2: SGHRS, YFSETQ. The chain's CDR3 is CASSQEGEAADTQYF. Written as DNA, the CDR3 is TGCGCCAGCAGCCAAGAGGGAGAAGCCGCAGATACGCAGTATTTT.

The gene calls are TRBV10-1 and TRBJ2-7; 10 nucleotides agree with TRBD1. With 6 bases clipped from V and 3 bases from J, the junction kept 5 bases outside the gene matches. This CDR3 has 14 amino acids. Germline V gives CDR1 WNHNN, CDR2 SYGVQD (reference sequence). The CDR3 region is CASSAGQGNYEQYF. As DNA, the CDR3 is TGCGCCAGCAGCGCGGGACAGGGGAACTACGAGCAGTACTTC.

The CDR3 nucleotides are TGTGCCAGCAGCCGTGCCGCAGGGGGAAGGGCTGAAGCTTTCTTT. Protein sequence: CASSRAAGGRAEAFF. This chain links TRBV7-3 with TRBJ1-1, with 7 bases lining up with TRBD1. J gave up 6 bases and V 5 bases, and 12 bases lay outside the gene matches. The CDR3 has 15 amino acids. Germline assignment: CDR1 SGHTA and CDR2 FQGTGA.

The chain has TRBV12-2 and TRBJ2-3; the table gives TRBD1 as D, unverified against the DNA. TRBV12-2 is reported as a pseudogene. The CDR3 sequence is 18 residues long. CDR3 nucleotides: TGTGCAAGTCGCTTAACCCTACGGACCCCCAAGGGGACAGATACGCAGTATTTT. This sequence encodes CASRLTLRTPKGTDTQYF.

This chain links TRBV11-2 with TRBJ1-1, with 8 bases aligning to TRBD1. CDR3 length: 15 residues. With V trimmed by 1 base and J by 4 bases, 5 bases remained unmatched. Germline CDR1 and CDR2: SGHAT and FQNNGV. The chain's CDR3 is CASSLVGQGVTEAFF. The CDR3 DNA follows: TGTGCCAGCAGCTTAGTAGGACAGGGTGTCACTGAAGCTTTCTTT.

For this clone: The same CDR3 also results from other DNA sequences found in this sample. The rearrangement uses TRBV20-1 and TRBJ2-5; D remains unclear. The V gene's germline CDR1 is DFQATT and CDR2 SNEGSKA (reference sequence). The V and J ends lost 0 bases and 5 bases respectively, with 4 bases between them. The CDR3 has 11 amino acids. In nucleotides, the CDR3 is TGCAGTGCTAGAGACTTGGAGACCCAGTACTTC. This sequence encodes CSARDLETQYF.

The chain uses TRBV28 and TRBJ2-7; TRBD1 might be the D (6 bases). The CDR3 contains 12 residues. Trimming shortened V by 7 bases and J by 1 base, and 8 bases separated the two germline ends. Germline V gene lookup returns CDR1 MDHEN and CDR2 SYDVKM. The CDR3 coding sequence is TGTGCCAGCATAGGGGGTTCCTACGAGCAGTACTTC. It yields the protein CASIGGSYEQYF.

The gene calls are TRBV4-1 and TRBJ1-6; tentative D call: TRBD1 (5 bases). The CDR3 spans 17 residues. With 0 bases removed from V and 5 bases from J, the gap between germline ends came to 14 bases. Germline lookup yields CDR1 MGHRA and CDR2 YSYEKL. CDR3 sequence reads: CASSQEIQVANNSPLHF. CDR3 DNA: TGCGCCAGCAGCCAAGAGATACAGGTGGCGAATAATTCACCCCTCCACTTT.

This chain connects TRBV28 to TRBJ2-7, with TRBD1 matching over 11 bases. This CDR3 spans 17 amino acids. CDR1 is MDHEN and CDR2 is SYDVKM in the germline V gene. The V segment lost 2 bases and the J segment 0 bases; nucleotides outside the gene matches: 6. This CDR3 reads CASSLNVGTGGSYEQYF. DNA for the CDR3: TGTGCCAGCAGTTTAAATGTTGGGACAGGGGGCTCCTACGAGCAGTACTTC.

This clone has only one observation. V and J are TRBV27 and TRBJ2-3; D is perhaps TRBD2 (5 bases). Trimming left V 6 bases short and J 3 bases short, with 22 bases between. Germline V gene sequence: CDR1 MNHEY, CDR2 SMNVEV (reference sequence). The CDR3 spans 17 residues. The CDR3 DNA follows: TGTGCCAGCAGGGGATGGCCGGTGACCGGGGATACAGATACGCAGTATTTT. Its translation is CASRGWPVTGDTDTQYF.

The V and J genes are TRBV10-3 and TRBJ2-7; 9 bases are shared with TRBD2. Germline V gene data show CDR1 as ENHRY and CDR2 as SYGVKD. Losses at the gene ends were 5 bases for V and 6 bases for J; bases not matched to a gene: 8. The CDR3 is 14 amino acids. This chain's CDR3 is CAISNSGRRGEQYF. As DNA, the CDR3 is TGTGCCATCAGTAATAGCGGGAGAAGGGGCGAGCAGTACTTC.

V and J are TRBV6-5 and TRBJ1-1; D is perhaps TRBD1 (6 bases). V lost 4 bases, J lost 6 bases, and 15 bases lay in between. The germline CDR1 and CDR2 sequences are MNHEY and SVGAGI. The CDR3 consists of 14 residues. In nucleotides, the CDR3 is TGTGCCAGCAGTTCCCCGACACAGGGAGCTGAAGCTTTCTTT. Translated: CASSSPTQGAEAFF.

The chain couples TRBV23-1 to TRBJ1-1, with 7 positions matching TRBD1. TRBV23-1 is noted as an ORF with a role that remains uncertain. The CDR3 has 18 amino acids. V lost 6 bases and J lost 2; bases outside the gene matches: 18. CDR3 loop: CASSRRPGQQRRNTEAFF. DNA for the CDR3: TGCGCCAGCAGCAGACGACCGGGACAGCAAAGGCGAAACACTGAAGCTTTCTTT.